The sequence of this T cell receptor (beta chain) was determined in a study of T cells in Graves' hyperthyroidism and ophthalmopathy. This clonotype was detected ten times or more. Recently diagnosed hyperthyroidism of less than 2 months' duration affected patients aged 18 to 65. Template material for amplifying TCR beta CDR3 regions consisted of RNA transcripts. HTBI primers were used for first-round RT-PCR of the TCR CDR3. TCRdb processed the multiplex PCR reads anew with MiXCR; each CDR3 protein has one entry. The sample lists about 500,000 distinct CDR3 sequences, approximately 15% seen once, with less than 20% in the top ten. This CDR3 comprises 14 residues. V was shortened by 2 bases and J by 0 bases, with 7 bases between the two germline ends. CDR1 is KGHSH and CDR2 is LQKENI in the germline V gene.

The origin of this receptor is a woman aged 18-29 years with Graves' hyperthyroidism. J is TRBJ1-2 and V is TRBV18; D gene uncertain. Sequenced: blood. CDR3 nucleotide sequence: TGTGCCAGCTCACCAGCAGTTTCTAACTATGGCTACACCTTC. This codes for CASSPAVSNYGYTF.